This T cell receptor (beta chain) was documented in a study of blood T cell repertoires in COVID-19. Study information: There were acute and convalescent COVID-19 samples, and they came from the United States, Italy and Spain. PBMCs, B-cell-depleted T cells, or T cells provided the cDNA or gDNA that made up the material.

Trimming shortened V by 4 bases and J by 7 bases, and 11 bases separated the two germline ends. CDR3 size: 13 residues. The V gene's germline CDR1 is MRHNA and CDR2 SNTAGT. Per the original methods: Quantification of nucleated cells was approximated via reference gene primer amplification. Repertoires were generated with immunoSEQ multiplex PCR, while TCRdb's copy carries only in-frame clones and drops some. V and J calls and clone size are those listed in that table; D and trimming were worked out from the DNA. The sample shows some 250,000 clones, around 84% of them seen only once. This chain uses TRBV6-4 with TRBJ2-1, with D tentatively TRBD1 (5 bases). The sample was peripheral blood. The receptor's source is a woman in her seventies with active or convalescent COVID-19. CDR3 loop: CASSATGGNEQFF. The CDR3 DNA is TGTGCCAGCAGTGCCACAGGCGGTAATGAGCAGTTCTTC.